One sample yielded the 18 T cell receptor beta chains listed below, sequenced in a study of shared clonotypes between healthy human individuals. Clones were read by immunoSEQ multiplex PCR, and TCRdb kept only the in-frame ones, dropping some. The sample records around 1.9 million clones, about 93% being singletons. Naivety among CD8 cells was defined by CD45RO negativity and positive CCR7 selection, thereby excluding terminally differentiated effector memory CD45RA+ cells. The sequenced sample was naive CD8+ T cells from PBMCs. These TCRs come from a man younger than 35 in good health. Some clones in this sample may be carry-over from other donors' samples.

The genes are TRBV15 and TRBJ2-1; D is perhaps TRBD2 (6 bases). Germline V gives CDR1 LNHNV, CDR2 YYDKDF (reference sequence). This CDR3 spans 16 amino acids. The ends were cut back, 0 bases at V and 5 bases at J, with 14 bases in the middle. CDR3 loop: CATSREVAATDNEQFF. The CDR3 nucleotides are TGTGCCACCAGCAGAGAAGTAGCGGCCACTGACAATGAGCAGTTCTTC.

The V gene is TRBV5-5, the J gene TRBJ2-7, with 8 bases identical to TRBD2. This CDR3 is 15 amino acids long. Germline V gene lookup returns CDR1 SGHKS and CDR2 YYEKEE (reference sequence). With V trimmed by 1 base and J by 3 bases, 6 bases remained unmatched. CDR3 protein: CASSLREGYIYEQYF. In nucleotides, the CDR3 is TGTGCCAGCAGCTTGCGGGAGGGCTACATCTACGAGCAGTACTTC. Together with reference TRBV5-5 and TRBJ2-7, the CDR3 gives the full variable domain: DAGVTQSPTHLIKTRGQQVTLRCSPISGHKSVSWYQQVLGQGPQFIFQYYEKEERGRGNFPDRFSARQFPNYSSELNVNALLLGDSALYLCASSLREGYIYEQYFGPGTRLTVT.

The chain combines TRBV7-9 with TRBJ2-4; D gene ambiguous. The CDR3 is made up of 16 amino acids. The V end was cut by 1 base, the J end by 1 base, with 11 bases between. CDR1 and CDR2 from the germline V gene are SEHNR and FQNEAQ (reference sequence). The CDR3 region is CASSLDLGMAKNIQYF. DNA of the CDR3: TGTGCCAGCAGCTTAGATTTGGGTATGGCCAAAAACATTCAGTACTTC.

This chain uses TRBV4-3 with TRBJ2-2; TRBD2 agrees at 8 bases. V shed 0 bases, J shed 3 bases, and the junction held 12 bases outside the gene matches. This CDR3 comprises 19 residues. The germline V gene encodes CDR1 LGHNA and CDR2 YSLEER. CDR3 coding DNA: TGCGCCAGCAGCCAAGATTTGAGCTGGCGGGAGGCCTACACCGGGGAGCTGTTTTTT. Protein product: CASSQDLSWREAYTGELFF.

This clone was counted only a few times. Other DNA sequences in the same sample also yield this CDR3. This rearrangement joins TRBV7-9 to TRBJ1-6; 8 bases align to TRBD1. The CDR3 is made up of 14 amino acids. V was pared by 3 bases and J by 5 bases, with 0 bases of the junction left unmatched. The germline gives CDR1 SEHNR, CDR2 FQNEAQ (reference sequence). As DNA, the CDR3 is TGTGCCAGCAGCTTGACAGGGGATAATTCACCCCTCCACTTT. The encoded protein is CASSLTGDNSPLHF.

The table lists this clone with a count of one. The gene calls are TRBV9 and TRBJ2-2; TRBD2 is a possible D gene (6 bases). The CDR3 totals 17 residues. Germline-derived CDR1 and CDR2 are SGDLS and YYNGEE. V lost 2 bases and J lost 1, with 15 bases in between. CDR3 sequence reads: CASSVALRELNTGELFF. The CDR3 nucleotides are TGTGCCAGCAGCGTGGCCTTACGGGAGTTGAACACCGGGGAGCTGTTTTTT.

This clone has just one count. This sequence joins TRBV19 and TRBJ1-1; D is unclear. CDR1 is LNHDA, CDR2 SQIVND, per germline (reference sequence). The CDR3 contains 13 residues. Trimming removed 7 bases from V and 1 base from J, with 10 bases in between. Here the CDR3 DNA reads TGTGCCAGTACCCCGGGCCCGAACACTGAAGCTTTCTTT. It yields the protein CASTPGPNTEAFF.

Remarks on this clone: Other DNA sequences from this sample encode an identical CDR3 as well. The J gene is TRBJ2-3, the V gene TRBV7-9, with TRBD1 identical over 7 bases. The CDR3 runs 14 residues. Trimming removed 6 bases from V and 3 bases from J; junction bases left unmatched: 6. Per germline, CDR1 SEHNR and CDR2 FQNEAQ (reference sequence). The chain's CDR3 is CASSLAGGTDTQYF. DNA for the CDR3: TGTGCCAGCAGTCTCGCAGGGGGAACAGATACGCAGTATTTT.

V and J are TRBV9 and TRBJ1-1; D not resolved. Germline CDR1 SGDLS, CDR2 YYNGEE. CDR3 size: 13 residues. V was clipped by 3 bases and J by 7 bases, with 13 bases between them. In nucleotides, the CDR3 is TGTGCCAGCAGCGCGGGAGCGAATCTTGAAGCTTTCTTT. This translates into CASSAGANLEAFF.

This chain uses TRBV5-1 with TRBJ2-7, with a possible D match to TRBD1 (6 bases). The germline gives CDR1 SGHRS, CDR2 YFSETQ. Trimming took off 1 base at V and 2 bases at J, with 10 bases between the two ends. This CDR3 region has 14 residues. The CDR3 nucleotides are TGCGCCAGCAGCTTGCGGACAGACCCCTACGAGCAGTACTTC. It translates to CASSLRTDPYEQYF.

The chain employs TRBV28 and TRBJ2-5; D perhaps matches TRBD2 (5 bases). This CDR3 comprises 16 residues. The V gene lost 10 bases and the J gene lost 3 bases, with 24 bases spanning the gap. Germline CDR1 and CDR2: MDHEN and SYDVKM. This chain's CDR3 is CATDPAAEWFKETQYF. CDR3 sequence (DNA): TGTGCCACAGACCCGGCAGCGGAGTGGTTTAAAGAGACCCAGTACTTC.

This chain's CDR3 is CASSVDGSPYEQYF. DNA for the CDR3: TGTGCCAGCAGCGTAGATGGTAGCCCCTACGAGCAGTACTTC. This chain connects TRBV9 to TRBJ2-7, with unresolved D. Germline V gene data show CDR1 as SGDLS and CDR2 as YYNGEE. The CDR3 is 14 residues long. The V end was cut by 0 bases, the J end by 2 bases, with 9 bases between. Together with reference TRBV9 and TRBJ2-7, the CDR3 gives the full variable domain: DSGVTQTPKHLITATGQRVTLRCSPRSGDLSVYWYQQSLDQGLQFLIQYYNGEERAKGNILERFSAQQFPDLHSELNLSSLELGDSALYFCASSVDGSPYEQYFGPGTRLTVT.

Remarks on this clone: Other DNA sequences from this sample encode an identical CDR3 as well. J is TRBJ2-7 and V is TRBV9; 8 nucleotides line up with TRBD2. V lost 3 bases, J lost 4 bases, and 6 bases stayed unmatched. Germline assignment: CDR1 SGDLS and CDR2 YYNGEE. This CDR3 contains 14 residues. The CDR3 DNA sequence: TGTGCCAGCAGCGCGGGGACTAGTTCTTACGAGCAGTACTTC. This gives the protein CASSAGTSSYEQYF.

The V gene is TRBV2, the J gene TRBJ1-1; no reliable D call. The germline V gene encodes CDR1 SNHLY and CDR2 FYNNEI. Deletions cut 10 bases from V and 1 base from J, with 16 bases between. This CDR3 comprises 14 residues. As DNA, the CDR3 is TGTGCCAACAAACCGGTATGGGGGAACACTGAAGCTTTCTTT. Protein sequence: CANKPVWGNTEAFF.

The genes are TRBV5-1 and TRBJ1-3; weak D call: TRBD1 (6 bases). Germline V CDR1 and CDR2: SGHRS, YFSETQ. The germline V and J ends were trimmed by 4 bases and 3 bases, with 17 bases remaining between them. This CDR3 is 16 amino acids long. The CDR3 DNA follows: TGCGCCAGCAGCACGACCATACAGGGAGGTGGAAACACCATATATTTT. Residues: CASSTTIQGGGNTIYF. Looking up the rest from reference TRBV5-1 and TRBJ1-3 gives the full variable domain: KAGVTQTPRYLIKTRGQQVTLSCSPISGHRSVSWYQQTPGQGLQFLFEYFSETQRNKGNFPGRFSGRQFSNSRSEMNVSTLELGDSALYLCASSTTIQGGGNTIYFGEGSWLTVV.

V gene TRBV5-1 combines with J gene TRBJ2-2, with 7 positions matching TRBD2. Trimming at V came to 9 bases and at J to 0 bases, leaving 5 bases not matched to a gene. The CDR3 extends over 14 amino acids. Germline loops: CDR1 SGHRS, CDR2 YFSETQ. CDR3 coding DNA: TGCGCCACCGGGCTAGCGGCGAACACCGGGGAGCTGTTTTTT. Translation gives CATGLAANTGELFF.

The CDR3 nucleotides are TGTGCCAGCAGTTACTCGATCTTGGCAGATACGCAGTATTTT. Its protein product is CASSYSILADTQYF. The chain carries TRBV6-5 and TRBJ2-3, with no clear D. CDR3 size: 14 residues. With 0 bases removed from V and 4 bases from J, the gap between germline ends came to 8 bases. Germline V lookup: CDR1 MNHEY, CDR2 SVGAGI.

J is TRBJ1-2 and V is TRBV30; D is possibly TRBD1 (5 bases). The ends were cut back, 4 bases at V and 8 bases at J, with 11 bases in the middle. Germline V lookup: CDR1 GTSNPN, CDR2 SVGIG (reference sequence). This CDR3 is 11 amino acids long. The CDR3 spells CAWMVGDGYTF. The CDR3 nucleotides read TGTGCCTGGATGGTGGGGGACGGCTACACCTTC.